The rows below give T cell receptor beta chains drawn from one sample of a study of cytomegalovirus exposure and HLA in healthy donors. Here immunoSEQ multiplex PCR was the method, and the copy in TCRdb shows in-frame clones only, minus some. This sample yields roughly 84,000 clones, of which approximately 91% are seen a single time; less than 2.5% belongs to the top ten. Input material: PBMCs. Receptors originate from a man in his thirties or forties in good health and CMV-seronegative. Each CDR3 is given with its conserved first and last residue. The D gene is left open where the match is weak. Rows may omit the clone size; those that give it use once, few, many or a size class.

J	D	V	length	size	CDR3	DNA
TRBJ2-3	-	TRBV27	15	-	CASSPGGAVTDTQYF	TGTGCCAGCAGTCCCGGCGGAGCCGTCACAGATACGCAGTATTTT
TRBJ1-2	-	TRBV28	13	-	CASSVQGIRGYTF	TGTGCCAGCAGCGTACAGGGTATACGTGGCTACACCTTC
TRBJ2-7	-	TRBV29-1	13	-	CSVSQGGSYEQYF	TGCAGCGTTAGCCAGGGCGGATCCTACGAGCAGTACTTC
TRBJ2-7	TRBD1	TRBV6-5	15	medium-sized	CASSYGETGSYEQYF	TGTGCCAGCAGTTACGGGGAGACAGGGTCCTACGAGCAGTACTTC
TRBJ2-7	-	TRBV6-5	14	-	CASSTPDILYEQYF	TGTGCCAGCAGTACCCCGGACATTCTATACGAGCAGTACTTC
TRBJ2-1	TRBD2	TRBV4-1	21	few	CASSQPTVRLAGVSNYNEQFF	TGCGCCAGCAGCCAACCCACGGTTCGTCTAGCGGGAGTATCGAATTACAATGAGCAGTTCTTC
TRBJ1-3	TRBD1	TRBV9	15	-	CASSVRQGLKDTIYF	TGTGCCAGCAGCGTAAGACAGGGACTCAAGGACACCATATATTTT
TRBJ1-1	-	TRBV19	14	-	CASSIRETKTEAFF	TGTGCCAGTAGTATCCGGGAAACAAAGACTGAAGCTTTCTTT
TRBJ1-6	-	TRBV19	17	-	CASSWTGESSYNSPLHF	TGTGCCAGTAGTTGGACGGGAGAGAGCTCCTATAATTCACCCCTCCACTTT
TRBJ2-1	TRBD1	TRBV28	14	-	CASSGDRGSDEQFF	TGTGCCAGCAGTGGGGACAGGGGGAGCGATGAGCAGTTCTTC
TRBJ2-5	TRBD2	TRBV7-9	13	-	CASRLAGQETQYF	TGTGCCAGCAGGCTAGCGGGGCAAGAGACCCAGTACTTC
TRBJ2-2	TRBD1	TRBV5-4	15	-	CASSLAGQGTGELFF	TGTGCCAGCAGCTTGGCCGGACAGGGCACCGGGGAGCTGTTTTTT
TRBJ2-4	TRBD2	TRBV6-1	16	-	CASSEGASGTKNIQYF	TGTGCCAGCAGTGAGGGGGCTAGCGGGACGAAAAACATTCAGTACTTC
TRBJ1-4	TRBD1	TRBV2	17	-	CASSKGPSGQGMEKLFF	TGTGCCAGCAGTAAGGGGCCGTCGGGACAGGGGATGGAAAAACTGTTTTTT
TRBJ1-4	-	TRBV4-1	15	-	CASSQEGGFNEKLFF	TGCGCCAGCAGCCAAGAGGGCGGGTTCAATGAAAAACTGTTTTTT
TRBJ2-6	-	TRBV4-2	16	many	CASSQGASSGANVLTF	TGTGCCAGCAGCCAGGGGGCCAGCTCTGGGGCCAACGTCCTGACTTTC
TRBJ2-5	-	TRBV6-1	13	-	CASPVDQKGSIYF	TGTGCCAGCCCGGTCGACCAAAAAGGGAGCATTTACTTC
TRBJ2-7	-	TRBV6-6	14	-	CASSYPDSSSEQYF	TGTGCCAGCAGCTACCCGGACAGCTCTAGCGAGCAGTACTTC
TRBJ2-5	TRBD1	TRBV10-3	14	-	CAITTGQGTGTQYF	TGTGCCATCACCACGGGACAGGGTACGGGGACCCAGTACTTC
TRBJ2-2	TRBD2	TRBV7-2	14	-	CASSQTSGRGELFF	TGTGCCAGCAGCCAAACTAGCGGGAGGGGGGAGCTGTTTTTT
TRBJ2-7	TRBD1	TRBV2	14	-	CASTFDRASYEQYF	TGTGCCAGCACCTTCGACAGGGCCAGCTACGAGCAGTACTTC
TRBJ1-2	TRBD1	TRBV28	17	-	CASSLSPTGSLGYGYTF	TGTGCCAGCAGTTTATCCCCGACAGGGTCCCTCGGCTATGGCTACACCTTC
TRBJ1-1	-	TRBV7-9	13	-	CASSLTEYTEAFF	TGTGCCAGCAGCTTAACGGAGTACACTGAAGCTTTCTTT
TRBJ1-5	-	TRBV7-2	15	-	CASSLQAANNQPQHF	TGTGCCAGCAGTCTGCAGGCCGCCAACAATCAGCCCCAGCATTTT
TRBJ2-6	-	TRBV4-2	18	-	CASSAHSRLQSRANVLTF	TGTGCCAGCAGCGCGCACAGCAGGTTACAAAGTCGGGCCAACGTCCTGACTTTC
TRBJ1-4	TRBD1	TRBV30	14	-	CAWNAGTENEKLFF	TGTGCCTGGAATGCCGGGACAGAGAATGAAAAACTGTTTTTT
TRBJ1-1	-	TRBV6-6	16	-	CASSYSSWGENTEAFF	TGTGCCAGCAGTTACTCGAGTTGGGGGGAGAACACTGAAGCTTTCTTT
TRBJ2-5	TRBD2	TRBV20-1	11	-	CSVAGEETQYF	TGCAGTGTAGCGGGGGAAGAGACCCAGTACTTC
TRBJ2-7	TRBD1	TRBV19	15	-	CASSISGQGAGEQYF	TGTGCCAGTAGCATCTCGGGACAGGGGGCGGGCGAGCAGTACTTC
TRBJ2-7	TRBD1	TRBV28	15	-	CASSPPGTGGYEQYF	TGTGCCAGCAGTCCCCCCGGGACAGGGGGTTACGAGCAGTACTTC
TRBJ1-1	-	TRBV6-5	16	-	CASSYWRQSLGTEAFF	TGTGCCAGCAGTTACTGGAGACAGAGCCTCGGTACTGAAGCTTTCTTT
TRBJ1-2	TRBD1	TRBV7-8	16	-	CASSSTGDRANYGYTF	TGTGCCAGCAGCTCTACTGGGGACAGAGCTAACTATGGCTACACCTTC
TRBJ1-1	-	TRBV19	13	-	CASSVKGDTEAFF	TGTGCCAGTAGTGTAAAAGGGGACACTGAAGCTTTCTTT
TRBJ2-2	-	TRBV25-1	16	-	CASSDPDRTITGELFF	TGTGCCAGCAGTGATCCCGACAGAACTATCACCGGGGAGCTGTTTTTT
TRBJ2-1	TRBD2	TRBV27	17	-	CASSLSPWLAGGDEQFF	TGTGCCAGCAGTTTATCGCCTTGGCTAGCGGGAGGCGATGAGCAGTTCTTC
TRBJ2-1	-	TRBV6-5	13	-	CASSYHRYNEQFF	TGTGCCAGCAGTTACCATAGATACAATGAGCAGTTCTTC
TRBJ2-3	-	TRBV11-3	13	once	CASSWSTADTQYF	TGTGCCAGCAGTTGGAGCACGGCAGATACGCAGTATTTT
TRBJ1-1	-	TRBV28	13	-	CASSLSPRGEAFF	TGTGCCAGCAGTTTATCTCCCCGGGGGGAAGCTTTCTTT
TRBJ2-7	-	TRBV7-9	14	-	CASSLVVSGYEQYF	TGTGCCAGCAGCTTAGTGGTTTCGGGGTACGAGCAGTACTTC